This T cell receptor beta chain was identified in a study of blood T cell repertoires in COVID-19. Whole-study context: Samples of COVID-19 (acute and convalescent) were obtained from the United States, Italy and Spain.

While infection was still active, Seattle patients were enrolled and then followed longitudinally. Germline-derived CDR1 and CDR2 are SGHNT and YYREEE (reference sequence). The CDR3 is 13 amino acids. Trimming shortened V by 3 bases and J by 8 bases, and 14 bases separated the two germline ends. The data were produced by immunoSEQ multiplex PCR, yet TCRdb's version contains in-frame clones alone and is incomplete. The profile shows around 190,000 clones, roughly 82% of them singletons. The sample was peripheral blood. The TCR was taken from a woman aged 55-69 years with COVID-19, enrolled during active disease. V gene TRBV5-4 combines with J gene TRBJ1-2; D is ambiguous. The DNA of the CDR3 is TGTGCCAGCAGCTACTCTCTAAGCGCAGGCTACACCTTC. Amino acid sequence: CASSYSLSAGYTF.